These 2 T cell receptor beta chains were all obtained from the same sample, sequenced in a study of shared clonotypes between healthy human individuals. TCRdb keeps only in-frame clones here, not all; method: immunoSEQ multiplex PCR. This table holds 180,000 or so clones, approximately 95% found once. The sequenced sample was naive CD4+ T cells sorted from blood. Specified subset: CD45RA+ positively selected. The receptors here all came from a woman aged 25 to 39 in good health.

V usage is TRBV2 and J usage is TRBJ2-7; D may be TRBD1 (6 bases). V was trimmed by 5 bases and J by 2 bases, leaving 16 bases between them. Per the germline V gene, CDR1 is SNHLY and CDR2 is FYNNEI. The CDR3 is 15 amino acids. The CDR3: CASSKGQGITYEQYF. The DNA of the CDR3 is TGTGCCAGCAGTAAGGGCCAGGGGATAACCTACGAGCAGTACTTC.

The chain uses TRBV4-1 and TRBJ2-7, with D tentatively TRBD1 (6 bases). V lost 1 base and J lost 3, with 13 bases in between. This CDR3 spans 15 amino acids. Germline CDR1 reads MGHRA; CDR2 reads YSYEKL. The CDR3 spells CASSQVDRRIYEQYF. CDR3 sequence (DNA): TGCGCCAGCAGCCAAGTGGACAGACGAATCTACGAGCAGTACTTC.